A selection of T cell receptor beta chains follows, all from one sample in a study of CD8+ T cells in alopecia areata. Profiling relied on immunoSEQ multiplex PCR, and the TCRdb table lists in-frame clones only, not all of them. The sample holds 180,000 or so clones; 58% are singletons and the top ten take roughly 5.8%. Source: CD4+ T cells sorted from blood, taken at week 24, from a patient treated with tofacitinib. These receptors were obtained from a human donor with alopecia areata. Both conserved end residues are part of each CDR3. The order of the fields is D gene, V gene, clone size, J gene, CDR3 protein, CDR3 DNA. D genes are given only for firm matches. Rows may omit the clone size; those that give it use once, few, many or a size class.

d_call: NA
v_call: TRBV29-1
clone_size: NA
j_call: TRBJ2-5
cdr3_aa: CSVESVAYQETQYF
cdr3_nt: TGCAGCGTTGAATCGGTCGCCTACCAAGAGACCCAGTACTTC

d_call: NA
v_call: TRBV25-1
clone_size: NA
j_call: TRBJ1-6
cdr3_aa: CASSEELNSPLHF
cdr3_nt: TGTGCCAGCAGTGAAGAACTTAATTCACCCCTCCACTTT

d_call: NA
v_call: TRBV7-9
clone_size: NA
j_call: TRBJ2-5
cdr3_aa: CASSFGGQWSETQYF
cdr3_nt: TGTGCCAGCAGCTTCGGCGGCCAGTGGTCAGAGACCCAGTACTTC

d_call: NA
v_call: TRBV5-6
clone_size: NA
j_call: TRBJ2-3
cdr3_aa: CASSLDRWTDTQYF
cdr3_nt: TGTGCCAGCAGCTTGGACAGATGGACAGATACGCAGTATTTT

d_call: NA
v_call: TRBV15
clone_size: once
j_call: TRBJ1-2
cdr3_aa: CATSRDAGYTF
cdr3_nt: TGTGCCACCAGCAGAGACGCCGGCTACACCTTC

d_call: NA
v_call: TRBV6-6
clone_size: NA
j_call: TRBJ2-3
cdr3_aa: CASSYLGWQYF
cdr3_nt: TGTGCCAGCAGTTACTTGGGGTGGCAGTATTTT

d_call: NA
v_call: TRBV4-1
clone_size: NA
j_call: TRBJ1-1
cdr3_aa: CASSLNRVMGAFF
cdr3_nt: TGCGCCAGCAGCCTTAATAGGGTGATGGGAGCTTTCTTT

d_call: TRBD1
v_call: TRBV7-2
clone_size: NA
j_call: TRBJ1-2
cdr3_aa: CASSSHPGTGVGYTF
cdr3_nt: TGTGCCAGCAGCTCCCATCCGGGGACAGGGGTCGGCTACACCTTC

d_call: TRBD1
v_call: TRBV4-1
clone_size: NA
j_call: TRBJ1-1
cdr3_aa: CASSQEDRGPTEAFF
cdr3_nt: TGCGCCAGCAGCCAAGAGGACAGGGGGCCAACTGAAGCTTTCTTT

d_call: NA
v_call: TRBV7-2
clone_size: NA
j_call: TRBJ2-7
cdr3_aa: CASSLAGIYEQYF
cdr3_nt: TGTGCCAGCAGCTTAGCCGGTATCTACGAGCAGTACTTC

d_call: TRBD1
v_call: TRBV7-8
clone_size: NA
j_call: TRBJ1-5
cdr3_aa: CASSYMGQGNQPQHF
cdr3_nt: TGTGCCAGCAGCTATATGGGACAGGGCAATCAGCCCCAGCATTTT

d_call: NA
v_call: TRBV27
clone_size: NA
j_call: TRBJ1-2
cdr3_aa: CASSLGLGGHNYGYTF
cdr3_nt: TGTGCCAGCAGTTTAGGCCTCGGGGGGCATAACTATGGCTACACCTTC

d_call: TRBD1
v_call: TRBV29-1
clone_size: NA
j_call: TRBJ1-5
cdr3_aa: CSVGGQGGNQPQHF
cdr3_nt: TGCAGCGTTGGGGGACAGGGGGGCAATCAGCCCCAGCATTTT

d_call: NA
v_call: TRBV15
clone_size: NA
j_call: TRBJ2-5
cdr3_aa: CATSRDLGAETQYF
cdr3_nt: TGTGCCACCAGCAGAGATCTAGGAGCTGAGACCCAGTACTTC

d_call: NA
v_call: TRBV6-5
clone_size: NA
j_call: TRBJ2-4
cdr3_aa: CASNTGRGDIQYF
cdr3_nt: TGTGCCAGCAACACCGGCAGGGGGGACATTCAGTACTTC

d_call: NA
v_call: TRBV28
clone_size: NA
j_call: TRBJ2-7
cdr3_aa: CASSPLGRIEYF
cdr3_nt: TGTGCCAGCAGTCCGCTCGGAAGGATAGAGTACTTC

d_call: NA
v_call: TRBV7-9
clone_size: NA
j_call: TRBJ2-3
cdr3_aa: CASTPGAASLGDTQYF
cdr3_nt: TGTGCCAGCACCCCCGGGGCGGCCTCCCTCGGGGATACGCAGTATTTT

d_call: NA
v_call: TRBV7-9
clone_size: few
j_call: TRBJ2-5
cdr3_aa: CASSPGTVVVPFQETQYF
cdr3_nt: TGTGCCAGCAGCCCCGGGACGGTGGTAGTGCCATTCCAAGAGACCCAGTACTTC

d_call: NA
v_call: TRBV23-1
clone_size: NA
j_call: TRBJ1-1
cdr3_aa: CASGCRVNTEAFF
cdr3_nt: TGCGCCAGCGGATGCAGGGTTAACACTGAAGCTTTCTTT

d_call: NA
v_call: TRBV30
clone_size: NA
j_call: TRBJ2-6
cdr3_aa: CAWSGDLPNVLTF
cdr3_nt: TGTGCCTGGAGTGGGGACTTGCCCAACGTCCTGACTTTC

d_call: NA
v_call: TRBV29-1
clone_size: NA
j_call: TRBJ2-4
cdr3_aa: CSVADGAKNIQYF
cdr3_nt: TGCAGCGTTGCGGACGGGGCCAAAAACATTCAGTACTTC

d_call: NA
v_call: TRBV7-9
clone_size: few
j_call: TRBJ2-5
cdr3_aa: CASSFSPQETQYF
cdr3_nt: TGTGCCAGCAGCTTTAGTCCCCAAGAGACCCAGTACTTC

d_call: TRBD1
v_call: TRBV11-1
clone_size: NA
j_call: TRBJ2-6
cdr3_aa: CASSTGQGAGANVLTF
cdr3_nt: TGTGCCAGCAGCACCGGACAGGGGGCTGGGGCCAACGTCCTGACTTTC

d_call: NA
v_call: TRBV2
clone_size: NA
j_call: TRBJ2-7
cdr3_aa: CASGGDSREQYF
cdr3_nt: TGTGCCAGCGGTGGGGACTCCCGCGAGCAGTACTTC

d_call: NA
v_call: TRBV27
clone_size: NA
j_call: TRBJ1-2
cdr3_aa: CASSPKGGIYGYTF
cdr3_nt: TGTGCCAGCAGTCCAAAGGGGGGGATCTATGGCTACACCTTC

d_call: NA
v_call: TRBV7-9
clone_size: NA
j_call: TRBJ2-7
cdr3_aa: CASSSTSAYEQYF
cdr3_nt: TGTGCCAGCAGCTCAACATCCGCCTACGAGCAGTACTTC

d_call: NA
v_call: TRBV7-2
clone_size: NA
j_call: TRBJ2-2
cdr3_aa: CASSLKWAGELFF
cdr3_nt: TGTGCCAGCAGCTTAAAGTGGGCCGGGGAGCTGTTTTTT

d_call: NA
v_call: TRBV7-6
clone_size: few
j_call: TRBJ2-1
cdr3_aa: CASSFRVAAGPYNEQFF
cdr3_nt: TGTGCCAGCAGCTTCCGGGTCGCGGCAGGGCCCTACAATGAGCAGTTCTTC

d_call: TRBD1
v_call: TRBV7-9
clone_size: NA
j_call: TRBJ1-2
cdr3_aa: CASSPQGADGYTF
cdr3_nt: TGTGCCAGCAGTCCACAGGGGGCTGACGGCTACACCTTC

d_call: NA
v_call: TRBV5-1
clone_size: few
j_call: TRBJ2-7
cdr3_aa: CASSFGGSGVGISYEQYF
cdr3_nt: TGCGCCAGCAGCTTCGGTGGATCCGGGGTGGGGATATCCTACGAGCAGTACTTC

d_call: TRBD1
v_call: TRBV5-1
clone_size: NA
j_call: TRBJ2-7
cdr3_aa: CASSLETGEYEQYF
cdr3_nt: TGCGCCAGCAGCTTGGAGACAGGGGAGTACGAGCAGTACTTC

d_call: TRBD2
v_call: TRBV5-1
clone_size: NA
j_call: TRBJ2-5
cdr3_aa: CASSHGTSGREETQYF
cdr3_nt: TGCGCCAGCAGCCACGGGACTAGCGGGAGGGAAGAGACCCAGTACTTC

d_call: NA
v_call: TRBV5-1
clone_size: NA
j_call: TRBJ2-3
cdr3_aa: CASSGVITDTQYF
cdr3_nt: TGCGCCAGCAGCGGCGTAATCACAGATACGCAGTATTTT

d_call: TRBD2
v_call: TRBV27
clone_size: NA
j_call: TRBJ2-3
cdr3_aa: CASSSTSGLAPDTQYF
cdr3_nt: TGTGCCAGCAGTTCAACTTCGGGACTAGCCCCAGATACGCAGTATTTT

d_call: NA
v_call: TRBV25-1
clone_size: few
j_call: TRBJ2-7
cdr3_aa: CASSGRDKTYEQYF
cdr3_nt: TGTGCCAGCAGTGGACGGGACAAGACCTACGAGCAGTACTTC

d_call: TRBD1
v_call: TRBV28
clone_size: NA
j_call: TRBJ2-1
cdr3_aa: CASSPRSGQGGQFF
cdr3_nt: TGTGCCAGCAGTCCTCGATCCGGACAGGGCGGACAGTTCTTC

d_call: NA
v_call: TRBV7-7
clone_size: NA
j_call: TRBJ2-3
cdr3_aa: CASSPDGTTTDTQYF
cdr3_nt: TGTGCCAGCAGCCCCGATGGTACCACTACAGATACGCAGTATTTT

d_call: NA
v_call: TRBV7-2
clone_size: NA
j_call: TRBJ2-5
cdr3_aa: CASSLASGAPPQYF
cdr3_nt: TGTGCCAGCAGCTTAGCTAGCGGAGCGCCGCCCCAGTACTTC

d_call: TRBD2
v_call: TRBV5-1
clone_size: NA
j_call: TRBJ2-7
cdr3_aa: CASSLDGRTSHEQYF
cdr3_nt: TGCGCCAGCAGCTTGGACGGGCGGACTAGCCACGAGCAGTACTTC

d_call: TRBD2
v_call: TRBV5-1
clone_size: NA
j_call: TRBJ2-3
cdr3_aa: CASSLGTSGSTDTQYF
cdr3_nt: TGCGCCAGCAGCCTCGGGACTAGCGGGAGCACAGATACGCAGTATTTT

d_call: NA
v_call: TRBV7-2
clone_size: few
j_call: TRBJ2-7
cdr3_aa: CASSPSFSYEQYF
cdr3_nt: TGTGCCAGCAGCCCAAGCTTTTCCTACGAGCAGTACTTC

d_call: TRBD2
v_call: TRBV5-4
clone_size: NA
j_call: TRBJ2-3
cdr3_aa: CASSKGLASTDTQYF
cdr3_nt: TGTGCCAGCAGTAAGGGACTAGCGAGCACAGATACGCAGTATTTT